These T cell receptor beta chains were read from a single sample in a study of blood T cell repertoires in COVID-19. Method: immunoSEQ multiplex PCR; TCRdb's copy keeps in-frame clones and lacks some. The sample has tens of thousands of clones, roughly 84% seen once. The source material was peripheral blood. The receptors here all came from a woman older than 75 in a cohort sampled during active or convalescent COVID-19. The CDR3 runs from the conserved cysteine through the conserved F or W. A D gene is named only where the DNA matches it firmly. Not all rows give a size; the values are once, few, many and, for expanded clones, a class.

D: -
size: -
V: TRBV19
J: TRBJ1-6
CDR3: CASRSEVGLNSPLHF
DNA: TGTGCCAGTCGTTCCGAGGTTGGTTTGAATTCACCCCTCCACTTT

D: -
size: -
V: TRBV5-1
J: TRBJ2-3
CDR3: CASSFSGGYTDTQYF
DNA: TGCGCCAGCAGCTTCTCCGGGGGATACACAGATACGCAGTATTTT

D: -
size: -
V: TRBV6-1
J: TRBJ1-2
CDR3: CASSEARFGYTF
DNA: TGTGCCAGCAGTGAAGCGAGGTTTGGCTACACCTTC

D: -
size: -
V: TRBV3-1/TRBV3-2
J: TRBJ2-1
CDR3: CASSKSPARSEQFF
DNA: TGTGCCAGCAGCAAGAGCCCGGCTAGATCTGAGCAGTTCTTC

D: TRBD2
size: many
V: TRBV29-1
J: TRBJ2-1
CDR3: CSVREAGASEQFF
DNA: TGCAGCGTTCGAGAAGCGGGAGCCAGTGAGCAGTTCTTC

D: -
size: -
V: TRBV24-1
J: TRBJ2-1
CDR3: CATSEIGGNEQFF
DNA: TGTGCCACCAGTGAGATAGGAGGAAATGAGCAGTTCTTC

D: TRBD1
size: -
V: TRBV12-5
J: TRBJ1-6
CDR3: CASGPGTVAASPLHF
DNA: TGTGCTAGTGGCCCAGGGACAGTAGCCGCTTCACCCCTCCACTTT

D: -
size: -
V: TRBV10-3
J: TRBJ1-3
CDR3: CAISERQGDSGNTIYF
DNA: TGTGCCATCAGTGAGAGGCAGGGCGACTCTGGAAACACCATATATTTT

D: -
size: -
V: TRBV24-1
J: TRBJ1-5
CDR3: CATSAGGQPQHF
DNA: TGTGCCACCAGTGCCGGTGGTCAGCCCCAGCATTTT

D: TRBD2
size: -
V: TRBV18
J: TRBJ2-1
CDR3: CASSPLEREGYNEQFF
DNA: TGTGCCAGCTCACCACTTGAGAGGGAGGGTTACAATGAGCAGTTCTTC

D: TRBD2
size: once
V: TRBV3-1/TRBV3-2
J: TRBJ2-2
CDR3: CASSWTSGNTGELFF
DNA: TGTGCCAGCAGCTGGACTAGCGGGAACACCGGGGAGCTGTTTTTT

D: -
size: -
V: TRBV19
J: TRBJ1-2
CDR3: CASSSSREATYGYTF
DNA: TGTGCCAGTAGTTCTTCGCGAGAGGCTACCTATGGCTACACCTTC

D: -
size: -
V: TRBV6-1
J: TRBJ2-2
CDR3: CASSEVGGSGELFF
DNA: TGTGCCAGCAGTGAAGTAGGGGGTTCTGGGGAGCTGTTTTTT

D: -
size: -
V: TRBV6-6
J: TRBJ2-6
CDR3: CASSYWRTGANVLTF
DNA: TGTGCCAGCAGTTACTGGAGAACTGGGGCCAACGTCCTGACTTTC

D: TRBD1
size: -
V: TRBV5-4
J: TRBJ1-2
CDR3: CAGGTGGGYGYTF
DNA: TGTGCCGGTGGGACAGGGGGCGGCTATGGCTACACCTTC